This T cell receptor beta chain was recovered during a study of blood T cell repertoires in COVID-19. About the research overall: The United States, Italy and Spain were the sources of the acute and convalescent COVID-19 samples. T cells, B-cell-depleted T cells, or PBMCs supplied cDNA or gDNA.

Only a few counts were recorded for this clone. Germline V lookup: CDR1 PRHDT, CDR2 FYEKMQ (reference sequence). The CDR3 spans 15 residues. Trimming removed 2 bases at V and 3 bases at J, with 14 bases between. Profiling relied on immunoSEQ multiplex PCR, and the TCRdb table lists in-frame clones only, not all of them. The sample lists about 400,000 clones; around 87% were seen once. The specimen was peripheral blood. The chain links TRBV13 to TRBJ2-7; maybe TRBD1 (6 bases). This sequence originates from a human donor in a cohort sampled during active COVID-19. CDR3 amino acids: CASSLQGKGYYEQYF. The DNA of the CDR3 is TGTGCCAGCAGCTTACAGGGGAAAGGGTACTACGAGCAGTACTTC. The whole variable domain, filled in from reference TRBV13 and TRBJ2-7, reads AAGVIQSPRHLIKEKRETATLKCYPIPRHDTVYWYQQGPGQDPQFLISFYEKMQSDKGSIPDRFSAQQFSDYHSELNMSSLELGDSALYFCASSLQGKGYYEQYFGPGTRLTVT.